Included here is one T cell receptor (beta chain) sequence, with context. This clonotype was seen at least ten times. Which antigen it targets is not known. No base quality information exists; no much larger clone differs at one position. This sample was taken from a study of T cells after yellow fever vaccination (dated by TCRdb to between 2017 and 2020). Some background on the complete study: Libraries from fractions with low cell numbers were prepared with the SMART-Seq v4 Ultra Low Input RNA kit. To follow T-cell clones before and after both primary and booster YFV17D yellow fever vaccination, bulk TCR alpha and beta repertoires underwent longitudinal sequencing. Two healthy male donors made up the cohort, one aged 18 to 30 years and the other aged 30 to 40 years. Blood was drawn at multiple timepoints before and after primary and secondary immunization, with bulk PBMC replicates and cell subsets isolated.

In the germline V gene, CDR1 corresponds to SGHTA and CDR2 to FQGTGA. From the cysteine up to the phenylalanine, the CDR3 has a length of 16 residues. Kept here is only the CDR3 DNA, which spans 48 bases and is read in frame from base 1. Trimming at the junction amounts to 5 bases on V and 6 bases on J, and the germline ends lie 20 bases apart. What this sample's treatment or condition label stands for: live attenuated yellow fever vaccine strain. At every blood-draw timepoint, two biological replicates of bulk PBMCs were collected. PBMCs were isolated from peripheral blood using a standard Ficoll-Paque protocol. RNA was extracted with TriZol from bulk PBMCs, CD4 and CD8 fractions, and dextramer-positive and dextramer-negative fractions. What the study reported, not specific to this receptor: After the booster, most clones that had expanded after primary vaccination were detected again (around 96% of CD4 and around 88% of CD8), suggesting broad maintenance of memory. Compared with the primary T-cell response, the secondary T-cell response was weaker but faster, peaking on day 5 rather than day 15. Because only a couple of donors were included in the study, the extent to which the findings can be generalized is limited. FACS-sorted repertoires could contain abundant contaminating clonotypes from the bulk population, so computational filtering was required. A small share of clonotypes was detected in both CD4 and CD8 compartments, with the overlap likely arising from convergent recombination.

Synthesis of TCR cDNA relied on 5'RACE template switching, a step that introduced a universal primer site along with unique molecular identifiers. Priming for cDNA synthesis came from both the TCR alpha and TCR beta constant segments. Library amplification used two PCR steps, and the second PCR step added sample barcodes and sequencing adapters. Sequencing of the libraries was done on either Illumina HiSeq 2500 (2x100 bp) or NovaSeq (2x150 bp). As for the original processing: MIGEC was used to demultiplex reads and collapse the reads into UMI consensus sequences, and MiXCR was used for V(D)J alignment. Vaccine-responding clonotypes were defined with edgeR using replicate PBMC samples, requiring FDR below 0.01 and a log2 fold change above 5 up to day 15. Each bulk clonotype received a CD4 or CD8 identity based on whether the sequenced CD4 or CD8 repertoire contained that clonotype at higher abundance. TCRdb reanalyzed the raw reads on its own, using fastp at Q25 for trimming and MiXCR for clone calling, and kept in-frame beta chains. Each entry merges the rows of one CDR3 protein and shows their most common DNA and genes. These V and J calls are TCRdb output, not the study's own analysis. The sample table contains about 300,000 distinct CDR3 sequences; only one count was recorded for 6.8% of them. Around 17% of the sample comes from the top ten.

The TCR was taken from a young man who received the YFV17D yellow fever vaccine. The chain is encoded by TRBV7-3 joined to TRBJ2-1; the D call could be TRBD1 or TRBD2, with each sharing 7 bases. This sample comprised PBMCs, obtained about 41 days after the first yellow fever vaccination. The CDR3 region reads CASSPQGGGGSNEQFF. The DNA is TGTGCCAGCAGCCCCCAGGGGGGCGGGGGCTCCAATGAGCAGTTCTTC.